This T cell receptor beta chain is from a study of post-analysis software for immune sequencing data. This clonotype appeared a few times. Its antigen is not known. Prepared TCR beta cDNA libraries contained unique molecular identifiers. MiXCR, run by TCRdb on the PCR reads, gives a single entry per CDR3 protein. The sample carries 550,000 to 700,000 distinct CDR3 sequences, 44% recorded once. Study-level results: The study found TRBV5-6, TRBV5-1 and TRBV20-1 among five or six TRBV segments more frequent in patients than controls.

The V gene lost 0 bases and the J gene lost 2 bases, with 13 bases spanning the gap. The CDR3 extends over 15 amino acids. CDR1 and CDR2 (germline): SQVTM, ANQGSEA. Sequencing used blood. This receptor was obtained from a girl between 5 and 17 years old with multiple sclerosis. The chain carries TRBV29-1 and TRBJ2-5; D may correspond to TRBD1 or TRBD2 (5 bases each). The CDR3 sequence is CSVEDTGREQETQYF. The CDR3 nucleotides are TGCAGCGTTGAAGATACGGGACGGGAACAAGAGACCCAGTACTTC.